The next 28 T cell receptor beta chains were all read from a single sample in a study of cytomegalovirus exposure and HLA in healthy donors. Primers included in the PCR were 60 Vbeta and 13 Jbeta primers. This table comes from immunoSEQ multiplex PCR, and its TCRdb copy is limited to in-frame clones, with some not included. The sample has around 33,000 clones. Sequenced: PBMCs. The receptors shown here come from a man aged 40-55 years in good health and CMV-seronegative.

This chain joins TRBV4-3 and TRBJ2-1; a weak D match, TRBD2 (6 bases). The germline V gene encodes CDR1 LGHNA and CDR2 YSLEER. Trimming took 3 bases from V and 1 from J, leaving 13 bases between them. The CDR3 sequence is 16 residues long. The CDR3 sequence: CASSQSGTGSYNEQFF. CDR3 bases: TGCGCCAGCAGCCAGTCCGGGACTGGATCCTACAATGAGCAGTTCTTC.

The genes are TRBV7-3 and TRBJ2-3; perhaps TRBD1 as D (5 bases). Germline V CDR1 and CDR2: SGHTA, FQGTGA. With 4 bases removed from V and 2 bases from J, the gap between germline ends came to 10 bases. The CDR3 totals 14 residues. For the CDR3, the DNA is TGTGCCAGCAGCTCCGCAGGGCTCACAGATACGCAGTATTTT. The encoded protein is CASSSAGLTDTQYF.

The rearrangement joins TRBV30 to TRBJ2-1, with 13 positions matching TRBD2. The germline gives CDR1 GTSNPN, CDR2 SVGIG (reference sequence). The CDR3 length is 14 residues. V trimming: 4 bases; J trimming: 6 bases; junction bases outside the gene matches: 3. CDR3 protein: CAWNGLAGVNEQFF. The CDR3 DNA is TGTGCCTGGAACGGACTAGCGGGAGTCAATGAGCAGTTCTTC.

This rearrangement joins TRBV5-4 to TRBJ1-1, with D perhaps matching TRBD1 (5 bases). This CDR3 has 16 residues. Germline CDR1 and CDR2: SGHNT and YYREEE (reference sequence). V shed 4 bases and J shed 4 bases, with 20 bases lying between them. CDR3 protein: CASSPGVGGRSTEAFF. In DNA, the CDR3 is TGTGCCAGCAGCCCGGGAGTTGGGGGTAGGAGCACTGAAGCTTTCTTT.

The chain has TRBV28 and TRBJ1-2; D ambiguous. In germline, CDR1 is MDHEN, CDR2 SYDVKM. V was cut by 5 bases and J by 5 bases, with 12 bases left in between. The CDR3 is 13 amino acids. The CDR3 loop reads CASSAYRGYGYTF. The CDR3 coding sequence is TGTGCCAGCAGTGCATACAGAGGGTATGGCTACACCTTC.

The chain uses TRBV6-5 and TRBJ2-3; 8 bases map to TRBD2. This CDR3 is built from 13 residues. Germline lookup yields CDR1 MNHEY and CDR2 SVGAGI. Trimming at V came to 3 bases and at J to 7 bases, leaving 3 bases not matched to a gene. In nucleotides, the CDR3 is TGTGCCAGCAGTTATGCGGGAGGAAATACGCAGTATTTT. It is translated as CASSYAGGNTQYF.

CDR3 DNA: TGTGCCAGTAGGGACAGCCCCAACACCTACGAGCAGTACTTC. Amino acids: CASRDSPNTYEQYF. The chain uses TRBV19 and TRBJ2-7, with a possible D match to TRBD1 (6 bases). The CDR3 covers 14 residues. CDR1 and CDR2 from the germline V gene are LNHDA and SQIVND (reference sequence). Trimming removed 6 bases at V and 2 bases at J, with 14 bases between.

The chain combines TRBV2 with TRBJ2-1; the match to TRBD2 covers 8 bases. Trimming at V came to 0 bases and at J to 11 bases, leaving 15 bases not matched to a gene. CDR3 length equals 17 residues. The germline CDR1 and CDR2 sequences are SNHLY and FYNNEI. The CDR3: CASSEAILLGLAIKQFF. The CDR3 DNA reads TGTGCCAGCAGTGAAGCAATTCTCCTAGGACTAGCAATAAAGCAGTTCTTC.

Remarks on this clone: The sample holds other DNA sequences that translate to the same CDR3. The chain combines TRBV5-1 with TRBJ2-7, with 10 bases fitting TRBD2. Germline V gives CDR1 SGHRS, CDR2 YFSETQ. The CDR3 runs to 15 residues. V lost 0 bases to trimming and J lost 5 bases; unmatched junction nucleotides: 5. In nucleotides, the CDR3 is TGCGCCAGCAGCTTGGAGCGGGAGGGCCTGGACGAGCAGTACTTC. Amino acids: CASSLEREGLDEQYF.

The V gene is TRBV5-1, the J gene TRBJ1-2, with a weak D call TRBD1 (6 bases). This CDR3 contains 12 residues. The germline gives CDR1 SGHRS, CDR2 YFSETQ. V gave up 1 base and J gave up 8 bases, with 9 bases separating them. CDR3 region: CASSLSGTGYTF. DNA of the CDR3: TGCGCCAGCAGCTTGTCGGGGACAGGCTACACCTTC.

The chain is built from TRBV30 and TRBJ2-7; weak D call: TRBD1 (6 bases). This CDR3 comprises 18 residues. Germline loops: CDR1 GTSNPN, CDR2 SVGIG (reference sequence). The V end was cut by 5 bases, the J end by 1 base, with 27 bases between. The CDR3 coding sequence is TGTGCCTGGGCCCCAACCCCTGGGACATATCGATGGTCCTACGAGCAGTACTTC. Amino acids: CAWAPTPGTYRWSYEQYF.

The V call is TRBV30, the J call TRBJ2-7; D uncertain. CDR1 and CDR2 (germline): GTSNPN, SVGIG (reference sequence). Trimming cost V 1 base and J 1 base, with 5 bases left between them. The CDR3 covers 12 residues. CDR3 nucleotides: TGTGCCTGGAGTGGAGTTTCCTACGAGCAGTACTTC. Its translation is CAWSGVSYEQYF.

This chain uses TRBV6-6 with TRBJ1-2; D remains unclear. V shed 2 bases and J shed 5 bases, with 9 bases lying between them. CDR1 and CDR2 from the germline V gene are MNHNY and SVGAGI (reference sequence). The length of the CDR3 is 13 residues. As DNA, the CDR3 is TGTGCCAGCAGTTACCCGACGGGATATGGCTACACCTTC. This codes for CASSYPTGYGYTF.

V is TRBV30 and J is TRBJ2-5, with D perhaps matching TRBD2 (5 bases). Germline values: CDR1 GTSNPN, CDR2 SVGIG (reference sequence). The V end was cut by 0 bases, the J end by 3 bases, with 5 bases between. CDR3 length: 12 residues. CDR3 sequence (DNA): TGTGCCTGGAGTGTGGGAGAAGAGACCCAGTACTTC. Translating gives CAWSVGEETQYF.

The CDR3 spells CASSPHRTAAGETQYF. In DNA form, the CDR3 reads TGTGCCAGTAGTCCCCATAGGACAGCGGCGGGAGAGACCCAGTACTTC. The rearrangement joins TRBV19 to TRBJ2-5; the D gene is possibly TRBD1 (6 bases). Germline CDR1 LNHDA, CDR2 SQIVND (reference sequence). V was shortened by 5 bases and J by 4 bases, with 20 bases between the two germline ends. The CDR3 covers 16 residues. Based on the CDR3 plus reference TRBV19 and TRBJ2-5, the full variable domain is DGGITQSPKYLFRKEGQNVTLSCEQNLNHDAMYWYRQDPGQGLRLIYYSQIVNDFQKGDIAEGYSVSREKKESFPLTVTSAQKNPTAFYLCASSPHRTAAGETQYFGPGTRLLVL.

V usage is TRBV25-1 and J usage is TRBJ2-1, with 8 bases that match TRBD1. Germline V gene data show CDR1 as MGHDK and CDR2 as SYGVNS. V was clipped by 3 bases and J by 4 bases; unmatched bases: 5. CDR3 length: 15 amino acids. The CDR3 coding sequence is TGTGCCAGCAGTGAGGGGGACAGGACTTACAATGAGCAGTTCTTC. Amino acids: CASSEGDRTYNEQFF.

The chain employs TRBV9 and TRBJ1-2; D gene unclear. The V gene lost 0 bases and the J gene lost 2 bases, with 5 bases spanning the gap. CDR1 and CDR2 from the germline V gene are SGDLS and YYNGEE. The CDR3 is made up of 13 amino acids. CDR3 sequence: CASSVDWNYGYTF. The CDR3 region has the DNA TGTGCCAGCAGCGTAGACTGGAACTATGGCTACACCTTC.

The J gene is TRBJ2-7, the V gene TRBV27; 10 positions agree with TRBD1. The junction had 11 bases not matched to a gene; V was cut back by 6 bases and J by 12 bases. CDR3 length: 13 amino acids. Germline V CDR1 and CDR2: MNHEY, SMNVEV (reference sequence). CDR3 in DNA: TGTGCCAGCAGGACCGGGACAGGGGTTTCTATGTACTTC. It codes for CASRTGTGVSMYF.

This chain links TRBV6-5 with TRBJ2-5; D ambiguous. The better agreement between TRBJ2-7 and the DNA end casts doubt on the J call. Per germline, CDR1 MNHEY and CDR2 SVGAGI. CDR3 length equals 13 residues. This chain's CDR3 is CASSYKKSYEQYF. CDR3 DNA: TGTGCCAGCAGTTACAAGAAATCCTACGAGCAGTACTTC.

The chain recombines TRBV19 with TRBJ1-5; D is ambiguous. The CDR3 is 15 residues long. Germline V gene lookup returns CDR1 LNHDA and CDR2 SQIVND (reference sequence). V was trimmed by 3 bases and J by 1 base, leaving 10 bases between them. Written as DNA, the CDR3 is TGTGCCAGTAGTATGTCGGGGTGGAGCAATCAGCCCCAGCATTTT. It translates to CASSMSGWSNQPQHF. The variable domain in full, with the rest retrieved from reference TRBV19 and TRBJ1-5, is DGGITQSPKYLFRKEGQNVTLSCEQNLNHDAMYWYRQDPGQGLRLIYYSQIVNDFQKGDIAEGYSVSREKKESFPLTVTSAQKNPTAFYLCASSMSGWSNQPQHFGDGTRLSIL.

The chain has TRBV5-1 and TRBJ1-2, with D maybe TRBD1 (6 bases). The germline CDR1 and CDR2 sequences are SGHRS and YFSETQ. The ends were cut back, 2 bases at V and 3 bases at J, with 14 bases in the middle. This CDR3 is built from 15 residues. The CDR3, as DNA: TGCGCCAGCAGCTTAATTCAGGGGAGAGACTATGGCTACACCTTC. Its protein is CASSLIQGRDYGYTF.

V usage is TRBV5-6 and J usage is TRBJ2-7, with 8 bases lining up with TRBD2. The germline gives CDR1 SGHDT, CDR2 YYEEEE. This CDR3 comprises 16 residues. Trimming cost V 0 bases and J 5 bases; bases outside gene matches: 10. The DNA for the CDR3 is TGTGCCAGCAGCTTGGTTCTAGCGGGCCAAGGAAACGAGCAGTACTTC. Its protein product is CASSLVLAGQGNEQYF.

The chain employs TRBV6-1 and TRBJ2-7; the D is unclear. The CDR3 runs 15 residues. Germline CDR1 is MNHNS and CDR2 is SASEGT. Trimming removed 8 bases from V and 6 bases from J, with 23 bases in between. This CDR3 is CASGKESSPFFEQYF. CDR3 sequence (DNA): TGTGCCAGCGGTAAGGAGTCTAGTCCCTTTTTCGAGCAGTACTTC.

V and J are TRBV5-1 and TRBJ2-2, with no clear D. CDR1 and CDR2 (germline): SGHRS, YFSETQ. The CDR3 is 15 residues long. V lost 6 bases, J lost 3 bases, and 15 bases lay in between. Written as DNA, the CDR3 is TGCGCCAGCACCCTTGACAACCCCCACACCGGGGAGCTGTTTTTT. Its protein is CASTLDNPHTGELFF.

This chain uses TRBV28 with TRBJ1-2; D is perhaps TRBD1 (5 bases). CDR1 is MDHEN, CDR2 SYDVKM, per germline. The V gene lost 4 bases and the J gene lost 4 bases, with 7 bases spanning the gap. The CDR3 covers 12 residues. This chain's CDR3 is CASSSQGYGYTF. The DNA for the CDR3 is TGTGCCAGCAGTTCCCAGGGCTATGGCTACACCTTC.

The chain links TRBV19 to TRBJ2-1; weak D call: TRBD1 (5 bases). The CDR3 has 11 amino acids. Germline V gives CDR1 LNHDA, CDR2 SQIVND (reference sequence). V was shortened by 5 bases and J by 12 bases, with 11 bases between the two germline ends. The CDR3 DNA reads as TGTGCCAGTAGTTCGGCCAGGGTGCAGTTCTTC. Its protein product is CASSSARVQFF.

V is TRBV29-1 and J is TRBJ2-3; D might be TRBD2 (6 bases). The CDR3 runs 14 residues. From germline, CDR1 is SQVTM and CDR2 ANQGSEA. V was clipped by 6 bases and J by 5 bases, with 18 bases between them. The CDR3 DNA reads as TGCAGCGTGGACCGGGACTCCGCCGGAGATACGCAGTATTTT. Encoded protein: CSVDRDSAGDTQYF.

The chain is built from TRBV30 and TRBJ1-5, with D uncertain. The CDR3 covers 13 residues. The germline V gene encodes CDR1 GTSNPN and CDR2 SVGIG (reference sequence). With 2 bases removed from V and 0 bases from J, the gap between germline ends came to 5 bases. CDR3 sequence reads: CAWSPDSNQPQHF. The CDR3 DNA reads TGTGCCTGGAGTCCAGATAGCAATCAGCCCCAGCATTTT.